One and the same sample provided the 18 T cell receptor beta chains below, sequenced in a study of post-analysis software for immune sequencing data. The study, taken as a whole, reports: Roughly five TRBV segments appeared more often in patients than in controls, and TRBV5-6, TRBV5-1 and TRBV20-1 were among these.

Their antigens remain unidentified. Included in the TCR beta cDNA libraries were unique molecular identifiers. TCRdb used MiXCR to reprocess the PCR reads, holding one entry per CDR3 protein. Among more than 500,000 distinct CDR3 sequences, roughly 34% were seen once, and the ten largest hold approximately 5.4%. Sequences were obtained from blood. The source is a girl under 18 with multiple sclerosis.

This chain joins TRBV4-1 and TRBJ2-1; D is unclear. The CDR3 spans 13 residues. Trimming took off 0 bases at V and 2 bases at J, with 2 bases between the two ends. The germline V gene encodes CDR1 MGHRA and CDR2 YSYEKL. The CDR3 DNA reads as TGCGCCAGCAGCCAAGAGACCTACAATGAGCAGTTCTTC. Its translation is CASSQETYNEQFF.

This clonotype was picked up many times. The chain links TRBV10-3 to TRBJ2-4; 10 positions match TRBD1. The end of the DNA fits TRBJ2-7 better, so the J call may be wrong. CDR1 is ENHRY, CDR2 SYGVKD, per germline. The CDR3 is 15 residues long. The CDR3 bases are TGTGCCATCAGTGAGTCGGGACAGGGGTTCGACGAGCAGTACTTC. Encoded protein: CAISESGQGFDEQYF.

J is TRBJ1-2 and V is TRBV13; D uncertain. Trimming removed 6 bases from V and 8 bases from J, with 19 bases in between. Germline values: CDR1 PRHDT, CDR2 FYEKMQ (reference sequence). CDR3 size: 14 residues. CDR3 sequence reads: CASSRTPTQSGYTF. In DNA, the CDR3 is TGTGCCAGCAGTAGGACGCCTACCCAGAGCGGCTACACCTTC.

This clonotype was counted a few times. The rearrangement uses TRBV5-1 and TRBJ1-2; the D is unclear. Germline CDR1 is SGHRS and CDR2 is YFSETQ. The ends were cut back, 4 bases at V and 13 bases at J, with 20 bases in the middle. CDR3 length: 13 residues. The CDR3 nucleotides read TGCGCCAGCAGCCGAACTCCAGACACGGCTCCCACCTTC. Protein: CASSRTPDTAPTF.

The chain joins TRBV7-2 to TRBJ1-1; D is unclear. The CDR3 is 14 residues long. Looked up from germline, CDR1 is SGHTA and CDR2 is FQGNSA. Trimming shortened V by 1 base and J by 4 bases, and 10 bases separated the two germline ends. This CDR3 reads CASSLEGRRTEAFF. As DNA, the CDR3 is TGTGCCAGCAGCTTAGAAGGGAGACGCACTGAAGCTTTCTTT.

This clonotype was picked up a small number of times. The chain carries TRBV28 and TRBJ2-5; D is ambiguous. The J call may be incorrect, as the DNA end agrees better with TRBJ2-1. Looked up from germline, CDR1 is MDHEN and CDR2 is SYDVKM. The CDR3 covers 13 residues. Here the CDR3 reads CASSLGEQETQFF. CDR3 sequence (DNA): TGTGCCAGCAGTTTGGGCGAACAAGAGACCCAGTTCTTC.

The chain is built from TRBV19 and TRBJ2-1; the D gene could be TRBD1 or TRBD2 (5 bases each). Trimming stripped 3 bases from V and 8 bases from J, with 8 bases between. Germline CDR1 LNHDA, CDR2 SQIVND (reference sequence). The CDR3 is 12 residues long. The CDR3 is CASSIGGHEQFF. The CDR3 nucleotides are TGTGCCAGTAGTATTGGGGGACATGAGCAGTTCTTC. Variable domain in full (rest from reference TRBV19 and TRBJ2-1): DGGITQSPKYLFRKEGQNVTLSCEQNLNHDAMYWYRQDPGQGLRLIYYSQIVNDFQKGDIAEGYSVSREKKESFPLTVTSAQKNPTAFYLCASSIGGHEQFFGPGTRLTVL.

The V and J genes are TRBV12-3 or TRBV12-4 and TRBJ2-1; no clear D. Matching the DNA end better, TRBJ2-7 makes the J call doubtful. This CDR3 contains 14 residues. The CDR3 DNA sequence: TGTGCCAGCAGTTTAGTCAGGTCCTACAATGAGCAGTACTTC. It specifies CASSLVRSYNEQYF.

The V call is TRBV27, the J call TRBJ2-6; no reliable D call. Germline V gives CDR1 MNHEY, CDR2 SMNVEV (reference sequence). The CDR3 loop spans 14 amino acids. V dropped 6 bases and J dropped 4 bases, with 10 bases sitting between them. CDR3 residues: CASSPTNGANVLTF. The CDR3, as DNA: TGTGCCAGCAGCCCGACAAACGGGGCCAACGTCCTGACTTTC. Variable domain in full (rest from reference TRBV27 and TRBJ2-6): EAQVTQNPRYLITVTGKKLTVTCSQNMNHEYMSWYRQDPGLGLRQIYYSMNVEVTDKGDVPEGYKVSRKEKRNFPLILESPSPNQTSLYFCASSPTNGANVLTFGAGSRLTVL.

The chain carries TRBV10-3 and TRBJ2-5; D remains ambiguous. The assigned J gene may be wrong: the sequence end matches TRBJ2-7 better. CDR3 size: 16 residues. Per germline, CDR1 ENHRY and CDR2 SYGVKD. The CDR3 region has the DNA TGTGCCATCAGTGTGTCGCGTTTGGGGTCCTCCTACGAGCAGTACTTC. This translates into CAISVSRLGSSYEQYF.

The rearrangement joins TRBV9 to TRBJ1-1; TRBD1 matches at 8 bases. Germline trimming cut 4 bases from V and 3 bases from J; bases unmatched to any gene: 14. The CDR3 runs 17 residues. Germline V lookup: CDR1 SGDLS, CDR2 YYNGEE. In nucleotides, the CDR3 is TGTGCCAGCAGCCCCAGATTGGGCAGGGGGCCCGACACTGAAGCTTTCTTT. This sequence encodes CASSPRLGRGPDTEAFF.

The chain combines TRBV5-5 with TRBJ1-6, with TRBD1 matching 10 bases. The CDR3 has 18 amino acids. CDR1 is SGHKS, CDR2 YYEKEE, per germline (reference sequence). J lost 0 bases, V lost 6 bases, and 9 bases had no gene match. CDR3 nucleotides: TGTGCCAGCATCCCGGGACAGGGGTCTCCCTCCTATAATTCACCCCTCCACTTT. Its protein product is CASIPGQGSPSYNSPLHF. The full variable domain, in which reference TRBV5-5 and TRBJ1-6 provide the parts outside the CDR3, is DAGVTQSPTHLIKTRGQQVTLRCSPISGHKSVSWYQQVLGQGPQFIFQYYEKEERGRGNFPDRFSARQFPNYSSELNVNALLLGDSALYLCASIPGQGSPSYNSPLHFGNGTRLTVT.

This clonotype came up a few times. The J gene is TRBJ1-1, the V gene TRBV5-6; D gene ambiguous. The germline CDR1 and CDR2 sequences are SGHDT and YYEEEE. The V end was cut by 0 bases, the J end by 7 bases, with 13 bases between. The CDR3 is 14 amino acids. CDR3 amino acids: CASSLVSGYGEAFF. Written as DNA, the CDR3 is TGTGCCAGCAGCTTGGTGTCGGGGTATGGTGAAGCTTTCTTT.

A single count supports this clonotype. J is TRBJ1-1 and V is TRBV12-3 or TRBV12-4, with a possible D match to TRBD1 (5 bases). V was trimmed by 7 bases and J by 4 bases, leaving 16 bases between them. The CDR3 contains 14 residues. The CDR3 DNA reads TGTGCCAGCACTCCACAAGGTGGGGGCACTGAAGCTTTCTTT. As protein: CASTPQGGGTEAFF.

Only a few counts were recorded for this clonotype. The chain uses TRBV27 and TRBJ2-3, with unresolved D. Germline V CDR1 and CDR2: MNHEY, SMNVEV (reference sequence). V shed 1 base and J shed 0 bases, with 11 bases lying between them. The CDR3 extends over 16 amino acids. CDR3 sequence (DNA): TGTGCCAGCAGTTTATTGTCGGGTTCTAGCACAGATACGCAGTATTTT. It is translated as CASSLLSGSSTDTQYF.

The CDR3 bases are TGTGCCAGCAGTTTTGGGACAGGGGAGACCAATGAGCAGTTCTTC. As protein: CASSFGTGETNEQFF. This sequence joins TRBV12-3 or TRBV12-4 and TRBJ2-1; 10 bases map to TRBD1. The CDR3 contains 15 residues. Unmatched junction bases numbered 5, after V lost 3 bases and J lost 6 bases.

This clonotype showed up just a few times. This chain joins TRBV5-1 and TRBJ2-5; no clear D. Germline values: CDR1 SGHRS, CDR2 YFSETQ. This CDR3 has 13 residues. The V and J ends lost 2 bases and 0 bases respectively, with 5 bases between them. CDR3 sequence (DNA): TGCGCCAGCAGCTTTATGGACCAAGAGACCCAGTACTTC. The encoded protein is CASSFMDQETQYF.

Note on this clonotype: One end of the junction does not line up with germline, which may come from a read error. The chain employs TRBV5-4 and TRBJ2-3; no clear D. Germline lookup yields CDR1 SGHNT and CDR2 YYREEE (reference sequence). The CDR3 contains 14 residues. The CDR3 coding sequence is TGTACCAGCAGCATCGATAGTGGCACAGATACGCAGTATTTT. Protein product: CTSSIDSGTDTQYF.